Presented here are 7 T cell receptor beta chains from one specimen sequenced in a study of cytotoxic CD8 clonotypes in ibrutinib-treated CLL. Clones were read by immunoSEQ multiplex PCR, and TCRdb kept only the in-frame ones, dropping some. Here the sample spans 150,000 to 200,000 clones, roughly four fifths being singletons. The input for sequencing was PBMCs, taken after 12 months of ibrutinib treatment. The source of these receptors is a human donor with chronic lymphocytic leukemia.

This clone occurred once. This chain uses TRBV10-3 with TRBJ2-3; 8 bases line up with TRBD2. The CDR3 has 15 residues. V lost 10 bases, J lost 8 bases, and 17 bases stayed unmatched. Germline values: CDR1 ENHRY, CDR2 SYGVKD. In DNA form, the CDR3 reads TGTGCCACCTTTTCCTGGACTAGCCGCCAGGGTACGCAGTATTTT. Residues: CATFSWTSRQGTQYF.

This clone was observed a few times. The rearrangement joins TRBV7-9 to TRBJ2-7; 10 bases align to TRBD2. J was trimmed by 5 bases and V by 0 bases; bases with no gene match: 7. The CDR3 extends over 16 amino acids. The germline V gene encodes CDR1 SEHNR and CDR2 FQNEAQ (reference sequence). CDR3 residues: CASSLAGLAAPNEQYF. The CDR3 region has the DNA TGTGCCAGCAGCTTAGCCGGACTAGCGGCCCCTAACGAGCAGTACTTC.

The chain links TRBV2 to TRBJ1-1; D is possibly TRBD1 (6 bases). Trimming took off 3 bases at V and 4 bases at J, with 12 bases between the two ends. The CDR3 has 14 residues. CDR1 is SNHLY, CDR2 FYNNEI, per germline. The CDR3 loop is CASSDQGRGTEAFF. The CDR3 DNA follows: TGTGCCAGCAGTGATCAGGGGCGGGGCACTGAAGCTTTCTTT.

V and J are TRBV25-1 and TRBJ2-1, with 8 nucleotides matching TRBD1. The germline V gene has CDR1 MGHDK and CDR2 SYGVNS. V dropped 3 bases and J dropped 8; count of bases not matched to a gene: 9. The CDR3 loop spans 15 amino acids. CDR3 in amino acids: CASSENRGYSDEQFF. As DNA, the CDR3 is TGTGCCAGCAGTGAGAACAGGGGGTATTCCGATGAGCAGTTCTTC. The variable domain in full, with the rest retrieved from reference TRBV25-1 and TRBJ2-1, is EADIYQTPRYLVIGTGKKITLECSQTMGHDKMYWYQQDPGMELHLIHYSYGVNSTEKGDLSSESTVSRIRTEHFPLTLESARPSHTSQYLCASSENRGYSDEQFFGPGTRLTVL.

This clone occurred once. This chain uses TRBV4-3 with TRBJ2-1, with D unresolved. The CDR3 has 14 amino acids. Trimming cost V 0 bases and J 9 bases, with 12 bases left between them. The V gene's germline CDR1 is LGHNA and CDR2 YSLEER. The CDR3 reads CASSQEPGRGEQFF. The CDR3 bases are TGCGCCAGCAGCCAAGAGCCAGGTCGAGGTGAGCAGTTCTTC.

This clone has only one observation. The chain has TRBV19 and TRBJ2-3; D gene uncertain. The CDR3 runs to 16 residues. Germline CDR1 is LNHDA and CDR2 is SQIVND (reference sequence). V shed 6 bases and J shed 1 base, with 17 bases lying between them. The CDR3 DNA follows: TGTGCCAGTAGCCCCTGGTCAACGGGTGGCACAGATACGCAGTATTTT. This sequence encodes CASSPWSTGGTDTQYF.

CDR3 region: CASSFTRDRMQFF. CDR3 bases: TGTGCCAGCAGCTTCACCCGGGACAGGATGCAGTTCTTC. The chain uses TRBV7-3 and TRBJ2-1, with 8 bases identical to TRBD1. CDR1 is SGHTA and CDR2 is FQGTGA in the germline V gene. J lost 12 bases, V lost 3 bases, and 7 bases had no gene match. This CDR3 has 13 amino acids.